This T cell receptor beta chain was captured by sequencing in a study of vaccination and CD4 T cells after COVID-19. Overall study context: The study drew post-COVID samples a median around 100 days after diagnosis (range 35 to 161). For post-vaccine samples, collection took place a median around 73 days after dose two, ranging from 14 to 241.

Noted time point: late sampling 161 to 241 days after vaccination in a few convalescent patients. Recorded positive PCR dates fall between March and December 2020, preceding US Alpha, Beta and Delta variants. MiXCR, applied by TCRdb to the PCR reads, yields one record per CDR3 protein. The repertoire includes about 30,000 distinct CDR3 sequences, roughly 50% of them detected once, and 5% to 6.5% sits in the top ten. This CDR3 is built from 15 residues. The germline V gene has CDR1 DFQATT and CDR2 SNEGSKA (reference sequence). V shed 3 bases and J 0 bases; nucleotides not matched to a gene: 2. This receptor was identified in a human donor who had recovered from COVID-19. The sequencing here drew on CD4+ T cells from blood, taken about 7 months after SARS-CoV-2 vaccination. The V and J genes are TRBV20-1 and TRBJ2-3; 11 bases are shared with TRBD2. The CDR3 sequence: CSARTSGTSTDTQYF. CDR3 coding DNA: TGCAGTGCTAGGACTAGCGGGACTAGCACAGATACGCAGTATTTT.